What follows are 6 T cell receptor beta chains derived from one specimen sequenced in a study of Ad26.COV2.S vaccination and SARS-CoV-2 variants. Only in-frame clones appear in the TCRdb table, and some are missing; sequencing was by immunoSEQ multiplex PCR. The table includes roughly 420,000 clones, 89% detected once. Treatment noted: 19 received Ad26.COV2.S at low or high dose, single or two shots; 5 received placebo; per-sample allocation not given. After the first vaccine or placebo injection, samples were drawn on day 63. The source material was peripheral blood, sampled in a trial of Ad26.COV2.S vaccine versus placebo. These receptors were obtained from a person aged 18-65 years who received the Ad26.COV2.S COVID-19 vaccine or a placebo.

V and J are TRBV4-2 and TRBJ2-3; 9 positions match TRBD2. Germline V gives CDR1 LGHNA, CDR2 YNFKEQ. V shed 4 bases, J shed 6 bases, and the junction held 14 bases outside the gene matches. The CDR3 totals 17 residues. The CDR3 DNA reads TGTGCCAGCAGCCTACAGTTTAGCGGGAGTACAGGTGATACGCAGTATTTT. Protein product: CASSLQFSGSTGDTQYF.

This chain connects TRBV11-2 to TRBJ2-7, with D possibly matching TRBD1 (6 bases). Per germline, CDR1 SGHAT and CDR2 FQNNGV. The CDR3 length is 15 residues. Trimming removed 6 bases from V and 0 bases from J, with 15 bases in between. This CDR3 is CASRDPGESSYEQYF. In DNA form, the CDR3 reads TGTGCCAGCAGGGATCCAGGGGAGAGCTCCTACGAGCAGTACTTC.

The V call is TRBV2, the J call TRBJ2-2, with TRBD2 matching over 11 bases. From germline, CDR1 is SNHLY and CDR2 FYNNEI. This CDR3 has 13 amino acids. V lost 11 bases, J lost 5 bases, and 4 bases stayed unmatched. The chain's CDR3 is CASASGRTGELFF. CDR3 sequence (DNA): TGTGCCTCAGCTAGCGGGAGGACCGGGGAGCTGTTTTTT.

The chain uses TRBV3-1 (or the pseudogene TRBV3-2) and TRBJ1-3; D is undetermined. From germline, CDR1 is LGHDT and CDR2 YNNKEL (reference sequence). This CDR3 region has 15 residues. Trimming removed 0 bases from V and 4 bases from J, with 10 bases in between. The CDR3 region has the DNA TGTGCCAGCAGCCAAGAACCCGGCCTGGGAAACACCATATATTTT. Its translation is CASSQEPGLGNTIYF.

The chain is built from TRBV11-2 and TRBJ2-1; no reliable D call. V was cut by 3 bases and J by 4 bases, with 7 bases left in between. Germline V lookup: CDR1 SGHAT, CDR2 FQNNGV. This CDR3 is 13 amino acids long. The CDR3 DNA reads TGTGCCAGCAGCTTCGAGAGTTACAATGAGCAGTTCTTC. It encodes CASSFESYNEQFF.

This chain uses TRBV5-6 with TRBJ2-7; D is perhaps TRBD2 (5 bases). Germline CDR1 SGHDT, CDR2 YYEEEE. Trimming cost V 4 bases and J 1 base, with 9 bases left between them. CDR3 size: 13 residues. The CDR3 here is CASSGSGSYEQYV. DNA of the CDR3: TGTGCCAGCAGCGGGAGTGGGTCCTACGAGCAGTACGTC.